This note documents a single T cell receptor beta chain sequence. This table comes from immunoSEQ multiplex PCR, and its TCRdb copy is limited to in-frame clones, with some not included. This table holds around 150,000 clones, 75% to 80% found once. With 4 bases clipped from V and 3 bases from J, the junction kept 1 base outside the gene matches. Per the germline V gene, CDR1 is SGHNT and CDR2 is YYREEE (reference sequence). The CDR3 consists of 13 residues. This sample stems from a study of blood T cell repertoires in COVID-19. About the study: The origin of the acute and convalescent COVID-19 samples was the United States, Italy and Spain. T cells, B-cell-depleted T cells, or PBMCs supplied cDNA or gDNA.

Sequenced material: PBMCs or T cells enriched from blood (not recorded which). V usage is TRBV5-4 and J usage is TRBJ2-5, with 9 bases lining up with TRBD1. The TCR comes from a woman aged 45-59 years who had recovered from COVID-19. Here the CDR3 reads CASSRDREETQYF. CDR3 in DNA: TGTGCCAGCAGCCGGGACAGGGAAGAGACCCAGTACTTC.